Listed below are T cell receptor beta chains from one sample, sequenced in a study of blood T cell repertoires in COVID-19. Using immunoSEQ multiplex PCR, the repertoire was profiled, and TCRdb retains in-frame clones only, with some absent. The sample has about 250,000 clones, 89% seen once. Input material: peripheral blood. The receptors shown here come from a woman aged 40 to 50 who had recovered from COVID-19. Each CDR3 is given with its conserved first and last residue. The D gene is left open where the match is weak. Clone size is not always given. Where it is, it says once, few, many or a class for expanded clones.

V	D	J	size	length	DNA	CDR3
TRBV12-3/TRBV12-4	-	TRBJ2-5	-	13	TGTGCCAGCAGCGGGCTAGCCCAAGAGACCCAGTACTTC	CASSGLAQETQYF
TRBV11-2	-	TRBJ2-1	-	16	TGTGCCAGCAGGACGCGGGACCCCTCCCCCTACAATGAGCAGTTCTTC	CASRTRDPSPYNEQFF
TRBV12-3/TRBV12-4	-	TRBJ1-6	-	13	TGTGCCAGCAGTAGCTACAGGGACACACCCCTCCACTTT	CASSSYRDTPLHF
TRBV19	TRBD2	TRBJ2-5	few	17	TGTGCCAGTAGTGCCCTTCGACTAGCGGGGTCTCAAGAGACCCAGTACTTC	CASSALRLAGSQETQYF
TRBV4-3	-	TRBJ1-4	once	14	TGCGCCAGCAGCCAAGATCATCGCGGCTCAGGGGTGTTTTTT	CASSQDHRGSGVFF
TRBV18	TRBD2	TRBJ2-3	-	17	TGTGCCAGCTCACCTAGTCGGGGTAGCGGGATTTCAGATACGCAGTATTTT	CASSPSRGSGISDTQYF
TRBV19	-	TRBJ1-2	-	14	TGTGCCAGTAGTATAGGAGGCTCACTTTATGGCTACACCTTC	CASSIGGSLYGYTF
TRBV5-1	TRBD1	TRBJ1-2	many	14	TGCGCCAGCAGCTTGGGGGGACAGGATTATGGCTACACCTTC	CASSLGGQDYGYTF
TRBV3-1/TRBV3-2	TRBD2	TRBJ2-3	-	15	TGTGCCAGCAGCCAAGGGCCTAGCGGGGCGAATACGCAGTATTTT	CASSQGPSGANTQYF
TRBV7-6	-	TRBJ2-2	-	17	TGTGCCAGCAGCCCTATAGGAACAGGGTTGCGGACCGGGGAGCTGTTTTTT	CASSPIGTGLRTGELFF
TRBV12-5	TRBD1	TRBJ1-6	-	18	TGTGCTAGTGGTTTGGTACTGGGTCCAGGGGGTTCGAATTCACCCCTCCACTTT	CASGLVLGPGGSNSPLHF
TRBV4-1	-	TRBJ2-2	-	17	TGCGCCAGCAGCCAAGGGGCGTTCGGCGCGAACACCGGGGAGCTGTTTTTT	CASSQGAFGANTGELFF
TRBV6-5	-	TRBJ1-5	once	14	TGTGCCAGCAGCCTGCATGGCGGGGATCAGCCCCAGCATTTT	CASSLHGGDQPQHF
TRBV28	-	TRBJ2-4	-	11	TGTGCCAGCAGTCGCAAAAACATTCAGTACTTC	CASSRKNIQYF
TRBV11-2	-	TRBJ2-2	-	16	TGTGCCAGCAGACAAATCCGGGACAAGAACACCGGGGAGCTGTTTTTT	CASRQIRDKNTGELFF
TRBV7-2	-	TRBJ2-1	-	16	TGTGCCAGCAGCTTAGTGATGGCGGGGTGGCTCGATGAGCAGTTCTTC	CASSLVMAGWLDEQFF